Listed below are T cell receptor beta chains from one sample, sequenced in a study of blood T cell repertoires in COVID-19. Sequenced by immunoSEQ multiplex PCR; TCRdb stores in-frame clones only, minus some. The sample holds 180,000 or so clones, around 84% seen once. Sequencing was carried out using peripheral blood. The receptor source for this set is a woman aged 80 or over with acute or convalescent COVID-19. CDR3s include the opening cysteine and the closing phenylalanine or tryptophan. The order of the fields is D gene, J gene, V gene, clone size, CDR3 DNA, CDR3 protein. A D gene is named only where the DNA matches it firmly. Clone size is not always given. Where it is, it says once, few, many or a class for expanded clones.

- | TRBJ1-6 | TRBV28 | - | TGTGCCAGCATAACAACCGGGACACCCTATAATTCACCCCTCCACTTT | CASITTGTPYNSPLHF
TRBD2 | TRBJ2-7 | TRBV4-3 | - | TGCGCCAGCAGCCAAGGAACTAGCGACAGCTCCTACGAGCAGTACTTC | CASSQGTSDSSYEQYF
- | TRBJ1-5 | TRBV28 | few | TGTGCCAGCGTACACGATAGCAATCAGCCCCAGCATTTT | CASVHDSNQPQHF
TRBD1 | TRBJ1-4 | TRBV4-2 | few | TGTGCCAGCAGCCAGCCGGGACAGGGGCGCGAAAAACTGTTTTTT | CASSQPGQGREKLFF
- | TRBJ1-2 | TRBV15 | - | TGTGCCACCAGCAGAGTGGTCAGTAACTATGGCTACACCTTC | CATSRVVSNYGYTF
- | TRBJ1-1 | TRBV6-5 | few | TGTGCCAGCAGTTACTGGGGGGACCGTGAGAACACTGAAGCTTTCTTT | CASSYWGDRENTEAFF
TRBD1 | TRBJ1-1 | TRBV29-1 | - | TGCAGCGTTGAAACAGGGGGGAACACTGAAGCTTTCTTT | CSVETGGNTEAFF
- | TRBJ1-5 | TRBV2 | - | TGTGCCAGCAGTGAGGGGGGGGCTCGGAGTCAGCCCCAGCATTTT | CASSEGGARSQPQHF
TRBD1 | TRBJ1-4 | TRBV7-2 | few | TGTGCCAGCAGCAAACAGGGGGCGTTGGAAAAACTGTTTTTT | CASSKQGALEKLFF
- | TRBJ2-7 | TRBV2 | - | TGTGCCAGCAGTGAAGCGCGCACCTACGAGCAGTACTTC | CASSEARTYEQYF
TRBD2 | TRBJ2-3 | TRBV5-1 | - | TGCGCCAGCAGCGTAGCGGGACCCACAGATACGCAGTATTTT | CASSVAGPTDTQYF
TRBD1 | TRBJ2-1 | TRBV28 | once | TGTGCCAGCAGCCTAATGAACAGGGGTATTGAGCAGTTCTTC | CASSLMNRGIEQFF
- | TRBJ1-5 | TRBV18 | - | TGTGCCAGCTCTGAAGGGAGAGATCAGCCCCAGCATTTT | CASSEGRDQPQHF
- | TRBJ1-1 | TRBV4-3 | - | TGCGCCAGCAGCCAAGTGGGACAGAACACTGAAGCTTTCTTT | CASSQVGQNTEAFF
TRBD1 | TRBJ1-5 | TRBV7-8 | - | TGTGCCAGCAGTGACAGGGGCCATCAGCCCCAGCATTTT | CASSDRGHQPQHF
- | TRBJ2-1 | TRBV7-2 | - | TGTGCCAGCAGCCCTCAGGATTGGATATACAATGAGCAGTTCTTC | CASSPQDWIYNEQFF
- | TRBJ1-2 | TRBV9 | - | TGTGCCAGCAGCTCGGAGACAGGCTGGGACTATGGCTACACCTTC | CASSSETGWDYGYTF
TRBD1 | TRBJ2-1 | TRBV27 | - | TGTGCCAGCAGACCCACAGGGGTGGGCAATGAGCAGTTCTTC | CASRPTGVGNEQFF
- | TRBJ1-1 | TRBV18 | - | TGTGCCAGCTCGTTGGACAGGAACACTGAAGCTTTCTTT | CASSLDRNTEAFF
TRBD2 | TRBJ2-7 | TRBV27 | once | TGTGCCAGCAGTTTTAATAGCGGGAGTGGGTACGAGCAGTACTTC | CASSFNSGSGYEQYF
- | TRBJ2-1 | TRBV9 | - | TGTGCCAGCAGCGCCTTTAATCATGAGCAGTTCTTC | CASSAFNHEQFF
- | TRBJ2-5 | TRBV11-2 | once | TGTGCCAGCAGCTTCATGACAGCCGAAGAGACCCAGTACTTC | CASSFMTAEETQYF
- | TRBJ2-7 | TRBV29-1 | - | TGCAGCGCCACGAACTCCAACGAGCAGTACTTC | CSATNSNEQYF
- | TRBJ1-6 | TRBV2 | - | TGTGCCAGCAGTGAAAGGTCCGGGGGTTATAATTCACCCCTCCACTTT | CASSERSGGYNSPLHF